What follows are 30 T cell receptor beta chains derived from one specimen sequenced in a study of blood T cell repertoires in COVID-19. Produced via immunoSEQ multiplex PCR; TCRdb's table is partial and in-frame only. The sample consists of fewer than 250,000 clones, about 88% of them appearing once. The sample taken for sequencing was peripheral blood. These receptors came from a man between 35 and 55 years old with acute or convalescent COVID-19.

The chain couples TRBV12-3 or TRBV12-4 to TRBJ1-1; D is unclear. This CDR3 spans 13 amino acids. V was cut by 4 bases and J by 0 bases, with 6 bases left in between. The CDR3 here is CASSSEMNTEAFF. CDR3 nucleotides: TGTGCCAGCAGTTCGGAGATGAACACTGAAGCTTTCTTT.

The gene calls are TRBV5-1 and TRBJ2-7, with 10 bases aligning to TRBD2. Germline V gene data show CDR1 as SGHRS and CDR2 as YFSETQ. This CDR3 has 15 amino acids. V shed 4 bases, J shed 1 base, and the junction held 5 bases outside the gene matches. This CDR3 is CASSLTAGGSYEQYF. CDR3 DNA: TGCGCCAGCAGCCTGACAGCGGGGGGGTCCTACGAGCAGTACTTC. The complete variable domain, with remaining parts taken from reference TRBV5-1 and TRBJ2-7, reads KAGVTQTPRYLIKTRGQQVTLSCSPISGHRSVSWYQQTPGQGLQFLFEYFSETQRNKGNFPGRFSGRQFSNSRSEMNVSTLELGDSALYLCASSLTAGGSYEQYFGPGTRLTVT.

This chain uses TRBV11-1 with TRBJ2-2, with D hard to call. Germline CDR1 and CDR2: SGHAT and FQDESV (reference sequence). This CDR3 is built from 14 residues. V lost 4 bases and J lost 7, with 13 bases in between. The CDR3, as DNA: TGTGCCAGCAGCTCACGACTTAGTAGCGGGGAGCTGTTTTTT. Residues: CASSSRLSSGELFF.

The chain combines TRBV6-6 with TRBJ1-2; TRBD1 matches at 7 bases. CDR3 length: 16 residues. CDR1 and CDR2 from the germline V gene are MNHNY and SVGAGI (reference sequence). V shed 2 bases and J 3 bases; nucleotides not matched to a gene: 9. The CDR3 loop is CASSYPGHTGDYGYTF. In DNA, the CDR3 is TGTGCCAGCAGTTACCCGGGACACACAGGGGACTATGGCTACACCTTC.

CDR3 nucleotides: TGTGCCAGCTCACCACTGGGACAGGGGGCAGGTCAGCCCCAGCATTTT. Amino acid sequence: CASSPLGQGAGQPQHF. The chain combines TRBV18 with TRBJ1-5; TRBD1 aligns across 12 bases. V lost 1 base, J lost 6 bases, and 4 bases stayed unmatched. This CDR3 is built from 16 residues. Germline CDR1 KGHSH, CDR2 LQKENI.

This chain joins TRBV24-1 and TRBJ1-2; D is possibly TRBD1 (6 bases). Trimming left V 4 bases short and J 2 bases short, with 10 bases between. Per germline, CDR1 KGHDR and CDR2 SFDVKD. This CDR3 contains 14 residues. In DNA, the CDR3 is TGTGCCACCAGTGAGACCCAGGGGAACTATGGCTACACCTTC. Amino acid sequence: CATSETQGNYGYTF.

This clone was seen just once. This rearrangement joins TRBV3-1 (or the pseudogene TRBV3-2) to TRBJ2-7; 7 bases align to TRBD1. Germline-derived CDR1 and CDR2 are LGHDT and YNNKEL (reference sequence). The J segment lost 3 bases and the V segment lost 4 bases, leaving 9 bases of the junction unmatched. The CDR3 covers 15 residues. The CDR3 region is CASSPYSRDSYEQYF. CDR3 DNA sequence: TGTGCCAGCAGCCCCTATTCCCGGGACAGCTACGAGCAGTACTTC.

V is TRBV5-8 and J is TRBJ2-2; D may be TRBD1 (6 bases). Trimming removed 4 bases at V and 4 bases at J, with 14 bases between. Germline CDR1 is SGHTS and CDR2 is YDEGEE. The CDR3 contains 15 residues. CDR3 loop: CASSRRGTRTGELFF. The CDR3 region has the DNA TGTGCCAGCAGCCGCAGGGGCACGCGCACCGGGGAGCTGTTTTTT. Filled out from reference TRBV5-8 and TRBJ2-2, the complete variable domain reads EAGVTQSPTHLIKTRGQQATLRCSPISGHTSVYWYQQALGLGLQFLLWYDEGEERNRGNFPPRFSGRQFPNYSSELNVNALELEDSALYLCASSRRGTRTGELFFGEGSRLTVL.

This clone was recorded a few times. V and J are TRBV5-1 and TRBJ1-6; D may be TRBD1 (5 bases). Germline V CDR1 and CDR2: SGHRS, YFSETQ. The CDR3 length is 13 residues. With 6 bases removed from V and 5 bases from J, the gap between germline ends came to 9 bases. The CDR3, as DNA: TGCGCCAGCACCGGGGGGGATAATTCACCCCTCCACTTT. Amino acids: CASTGGDNSPLHF.

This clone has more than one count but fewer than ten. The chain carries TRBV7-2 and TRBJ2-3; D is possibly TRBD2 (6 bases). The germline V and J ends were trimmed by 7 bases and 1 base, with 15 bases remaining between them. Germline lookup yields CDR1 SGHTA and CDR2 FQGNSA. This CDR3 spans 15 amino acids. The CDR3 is CASTVVGGGTDTQYF. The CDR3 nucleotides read TGTGCCAGCACCGTGGTGGGAGGCGGCACAGATACGCAGTATTTT.

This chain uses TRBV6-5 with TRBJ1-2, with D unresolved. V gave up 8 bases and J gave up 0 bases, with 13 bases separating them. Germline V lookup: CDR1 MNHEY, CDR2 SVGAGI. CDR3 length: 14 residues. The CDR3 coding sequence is TGTGCCAGCCGATTGGCACCCGCTAACTATGGCTACACCTTC. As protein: CASRLAPANYGYTF.

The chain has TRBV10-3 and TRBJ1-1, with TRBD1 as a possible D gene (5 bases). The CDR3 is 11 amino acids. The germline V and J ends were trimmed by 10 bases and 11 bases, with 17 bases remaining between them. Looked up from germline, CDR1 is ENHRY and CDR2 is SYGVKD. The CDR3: CATSDSLGAFF. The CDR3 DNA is TGTGCCACATCTGACAGTCTGGGCGCTTTCTTT.

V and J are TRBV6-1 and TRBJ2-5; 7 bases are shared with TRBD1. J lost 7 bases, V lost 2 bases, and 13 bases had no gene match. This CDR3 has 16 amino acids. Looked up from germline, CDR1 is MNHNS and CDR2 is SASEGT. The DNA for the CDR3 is TGTGCCAGCAGTGAATCAGGGGGATTCCCAAGGGGGACCCAGTACTTC. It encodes CASSESGGFPRGTQYF.

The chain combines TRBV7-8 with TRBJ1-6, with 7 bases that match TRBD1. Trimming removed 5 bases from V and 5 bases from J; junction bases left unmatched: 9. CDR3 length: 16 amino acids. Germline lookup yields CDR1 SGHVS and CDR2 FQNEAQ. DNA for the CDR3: TGTGCCAGCAGCCCAGGACAGGCGCTCGATAATTCACCCCTCCACTTT. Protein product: CASSPGQALDNSPLHF. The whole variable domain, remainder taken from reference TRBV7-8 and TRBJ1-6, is GAGVSQSPRYKVAKRGQDVALRCDPISGHVSLFWYQQALGQGPEFLTYFQNEAQLDKSGLPSDRFFAERPEGSVSTLKIQRTQQEDSAVYLCASSPGQALDNSPLHFGNGTRLTVT.

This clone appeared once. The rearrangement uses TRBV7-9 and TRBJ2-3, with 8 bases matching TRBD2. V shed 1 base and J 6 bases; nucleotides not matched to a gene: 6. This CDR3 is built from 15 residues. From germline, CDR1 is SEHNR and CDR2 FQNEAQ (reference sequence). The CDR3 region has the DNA TGTGCCAGCAGCTTAGGCGGGGGGCCAGGGGATACGCAGTATTTT. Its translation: CASSLGGGPGDTQYF.

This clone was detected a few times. The CDR3 spells CASGVEGDQPQHF. DNA for the CDR3: TGTGCCAGCGGAGTTGAGGGGGATCAGCCCCAGCATTTT. The V gene is TRBV2, the J gene TRBJ1-5; a possible D gene is TRBD1 (6 bases). This CDR3 comprises 13 residues. V was pared by 8 bases and J by 5 bases, with 13 bases between. Germline V gene sequence: CDR1 SNHLY, CDR2 FYNNEI.

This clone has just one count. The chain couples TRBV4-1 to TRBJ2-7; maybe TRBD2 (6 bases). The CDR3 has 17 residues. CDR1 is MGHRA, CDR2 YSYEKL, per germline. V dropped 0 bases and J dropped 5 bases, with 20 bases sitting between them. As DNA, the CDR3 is TGCGCCAGCAGCCAAGATGGGGGGTTCGAGGATTACGACGAGCAGTACTTC. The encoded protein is CASSQDGGFEDYDEQYF.

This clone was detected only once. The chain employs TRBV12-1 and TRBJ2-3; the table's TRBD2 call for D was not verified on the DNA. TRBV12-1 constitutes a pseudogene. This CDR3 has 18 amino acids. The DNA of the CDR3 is TGTGCCTGGGTAGCGACAGAACCTCGGGGGGCCTTCACAGATACGCAGTATTTT. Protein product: CAWVATEPRGAFTDTQYF.

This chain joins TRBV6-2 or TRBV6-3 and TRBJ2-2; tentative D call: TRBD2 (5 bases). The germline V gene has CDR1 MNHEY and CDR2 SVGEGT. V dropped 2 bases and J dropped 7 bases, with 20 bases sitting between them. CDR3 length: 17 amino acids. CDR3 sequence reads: CASSYRLASYWIGELFF. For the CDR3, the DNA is TGTGCCAGCAGTTACCGGCTAGCCTCCTATTGGATCGGGGAGCTGTTTTTT.

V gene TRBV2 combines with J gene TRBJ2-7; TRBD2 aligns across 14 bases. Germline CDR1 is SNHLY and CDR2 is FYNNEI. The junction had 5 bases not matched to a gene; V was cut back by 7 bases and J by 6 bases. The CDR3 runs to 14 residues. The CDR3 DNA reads TGTGCCAGCATTCTGACTAGCGGGAGGGGCGAGCAGTACTTC. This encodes CASILTSGRGEQYF. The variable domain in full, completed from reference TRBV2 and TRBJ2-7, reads EPEVTQTPSHQVTQMGQEVILRCVPISNHLYFYWYRQILGQKVEFLVSFYNNEISEKSEIFDDQFSVERPDGSNFTLKIRSTKLEDSAMYFCASILTSGRGEQYFGPGTRLTVT.

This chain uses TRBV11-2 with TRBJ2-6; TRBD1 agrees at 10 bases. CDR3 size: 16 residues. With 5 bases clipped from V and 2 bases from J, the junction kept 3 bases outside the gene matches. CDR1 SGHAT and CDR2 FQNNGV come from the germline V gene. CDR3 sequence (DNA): TGTGCCAGCAGCGACAGGGGGCTTACTGGGGCCAACGTCCTGACTTTC. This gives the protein CASSDRGLTGANVLTF.

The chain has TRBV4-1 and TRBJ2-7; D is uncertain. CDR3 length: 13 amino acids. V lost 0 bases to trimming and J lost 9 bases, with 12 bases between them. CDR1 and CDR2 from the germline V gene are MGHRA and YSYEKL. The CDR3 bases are TGCGCCAGCAGCCAAGATGGCCTAGGTGGGCAGTACTTC. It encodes CASSQDGLGGQYF.

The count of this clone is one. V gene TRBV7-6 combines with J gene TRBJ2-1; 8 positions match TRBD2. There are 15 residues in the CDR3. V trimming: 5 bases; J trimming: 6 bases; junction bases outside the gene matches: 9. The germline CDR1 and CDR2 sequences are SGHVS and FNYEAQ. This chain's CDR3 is CASSPNGGAGNEQFF. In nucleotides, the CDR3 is TGTGCCAGCAGCCCGAACGGGGGGGCGGGCAATGAGCAGTTCTTC.

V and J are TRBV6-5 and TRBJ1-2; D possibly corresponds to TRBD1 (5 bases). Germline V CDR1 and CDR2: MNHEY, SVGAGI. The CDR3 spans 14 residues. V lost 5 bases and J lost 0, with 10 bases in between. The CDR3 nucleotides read TGTGCCAGCAGTACCCGGGGGGCTAACTATGGCTACACCTTC. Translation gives CASSTRGANYGYTF.

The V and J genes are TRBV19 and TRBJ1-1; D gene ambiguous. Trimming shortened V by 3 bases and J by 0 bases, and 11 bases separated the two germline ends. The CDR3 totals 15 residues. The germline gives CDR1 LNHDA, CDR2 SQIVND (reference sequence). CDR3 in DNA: TGTGCCAGTAGTATCCGGACGGGGTTGAACACTGAAGCTTTCTTT. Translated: CASSIRTGLNTEAFF.

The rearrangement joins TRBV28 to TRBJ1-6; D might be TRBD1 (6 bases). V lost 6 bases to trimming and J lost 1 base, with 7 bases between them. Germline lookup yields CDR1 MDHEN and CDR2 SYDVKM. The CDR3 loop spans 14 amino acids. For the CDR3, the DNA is TGTGCCAGCAGAACAGGGTCCTATAATTCACCCCTCCACTTT. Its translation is CASRTGSYNSPLHF.

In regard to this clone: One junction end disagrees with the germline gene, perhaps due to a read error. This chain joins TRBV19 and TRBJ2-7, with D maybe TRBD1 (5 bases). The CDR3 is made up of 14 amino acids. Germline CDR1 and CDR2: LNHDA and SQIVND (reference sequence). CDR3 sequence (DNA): TGTGCCAGTAGTATAGTGGGGCCCCTAGGGAAAGGGGACTTC. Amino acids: CASSIVGPLGKGDF.

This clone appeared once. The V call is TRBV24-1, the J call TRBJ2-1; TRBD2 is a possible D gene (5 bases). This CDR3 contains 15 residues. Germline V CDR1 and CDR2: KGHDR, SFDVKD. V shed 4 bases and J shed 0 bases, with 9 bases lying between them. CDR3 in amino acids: CATSEPRGSYNEQFF. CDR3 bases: TGTGCCACCAGTGAGCCACGGGGCTCCTACAATGAGCAGTTCTTC.

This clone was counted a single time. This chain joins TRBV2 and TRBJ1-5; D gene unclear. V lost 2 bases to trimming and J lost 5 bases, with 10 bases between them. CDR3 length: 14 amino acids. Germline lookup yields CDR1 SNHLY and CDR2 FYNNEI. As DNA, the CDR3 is TGTGCCAGCAGTGAAAGGGAGGGTTATCAGCCCCAGCATTTT. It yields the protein CASSEREGYQPQHF. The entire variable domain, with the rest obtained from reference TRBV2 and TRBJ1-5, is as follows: EPEVTQTPSHQVTQMGQEVILRCVPISNHLYFYWYRQILGQKVEFLVSFYNNEISEKSEIFDDQFSVERPDGSNFTLKIRSTKLEDSAMYFCASSEREGYQPQHFGDGTRLSIL.

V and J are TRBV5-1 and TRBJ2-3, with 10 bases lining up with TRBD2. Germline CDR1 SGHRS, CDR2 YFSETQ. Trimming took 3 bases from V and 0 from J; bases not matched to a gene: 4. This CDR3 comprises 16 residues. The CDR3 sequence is CASSSASGGSTDTQYF. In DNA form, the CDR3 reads TGCGCCAGCAGCTCGGCTAGCGGGGGTAGCACAGATACGCAGTATTTT.